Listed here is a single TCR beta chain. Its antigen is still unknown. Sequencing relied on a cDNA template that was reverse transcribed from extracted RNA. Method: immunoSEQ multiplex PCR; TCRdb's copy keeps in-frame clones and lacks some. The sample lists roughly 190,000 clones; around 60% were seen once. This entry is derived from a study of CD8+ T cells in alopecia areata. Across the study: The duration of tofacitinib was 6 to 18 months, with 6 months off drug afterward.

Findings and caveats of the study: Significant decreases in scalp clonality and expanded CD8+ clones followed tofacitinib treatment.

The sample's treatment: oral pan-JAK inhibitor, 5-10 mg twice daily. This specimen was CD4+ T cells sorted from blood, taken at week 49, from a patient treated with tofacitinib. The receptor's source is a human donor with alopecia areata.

The CDR3 is CASSQQGPNYGYTF. The DNA of the CDR3 is TGTGCCAGCAGCCAACAGGGACCCAACTATGGCTACACCTTC. The chain carries TRBV7-2 and TRBJ1-2, with D perhaps matching TRBD1 (6 bases). The CDR3 sequence is 14 residues long. Germline CDR1 is SGHTA and CDR2 is FQGNSA. Trimming shortened V by 5 bases and J by 2 bases, and 12 bases separated the two germline ends. The full variable domain, in which reference TRBV7-2 and TRBJ1-2 provide the parts outside the CDR3, is GAGVSQSPSNKVTEKGKDVELRCDPISGHTALYWYRQSLGQGLEFLIYFQGNSAPDKSGLPSDRFSAERTGGSVSTLTIQRTQQEDSAVYLCASSQQGPNYGYTFGSGTRLTVV.